Reported below is one T cell receptor (beta chain). Here immunoSEQ multiplex PCR was the method, and the copy in TCRdb shows in-frame clones only, minus some. The table has around 14,000 clones, approximately 69% seen once. This entry is derived from a study of memory B cells and T cells in multiple sclerosis. The clonotype was recovered from a human donor with multiple sclerosis. The source material was memory (CD45RO+) CD4+ T cells from blood.

Here the CDR3 DNA reads TGTGCCAGCAGTGTAAACGGGTACGAGCAGTACTTC. Protein product: CASSVNGYEQYF. V is TRBV25-1 and J is TRBJ2-7; D ambiguous. Germline values: CDR1 MGHDK, CDR2 SYGVNS. CDR3 size: 12 residues. V lost 4 bases to trimming and J lost 4 bases, with 8 bases between them.